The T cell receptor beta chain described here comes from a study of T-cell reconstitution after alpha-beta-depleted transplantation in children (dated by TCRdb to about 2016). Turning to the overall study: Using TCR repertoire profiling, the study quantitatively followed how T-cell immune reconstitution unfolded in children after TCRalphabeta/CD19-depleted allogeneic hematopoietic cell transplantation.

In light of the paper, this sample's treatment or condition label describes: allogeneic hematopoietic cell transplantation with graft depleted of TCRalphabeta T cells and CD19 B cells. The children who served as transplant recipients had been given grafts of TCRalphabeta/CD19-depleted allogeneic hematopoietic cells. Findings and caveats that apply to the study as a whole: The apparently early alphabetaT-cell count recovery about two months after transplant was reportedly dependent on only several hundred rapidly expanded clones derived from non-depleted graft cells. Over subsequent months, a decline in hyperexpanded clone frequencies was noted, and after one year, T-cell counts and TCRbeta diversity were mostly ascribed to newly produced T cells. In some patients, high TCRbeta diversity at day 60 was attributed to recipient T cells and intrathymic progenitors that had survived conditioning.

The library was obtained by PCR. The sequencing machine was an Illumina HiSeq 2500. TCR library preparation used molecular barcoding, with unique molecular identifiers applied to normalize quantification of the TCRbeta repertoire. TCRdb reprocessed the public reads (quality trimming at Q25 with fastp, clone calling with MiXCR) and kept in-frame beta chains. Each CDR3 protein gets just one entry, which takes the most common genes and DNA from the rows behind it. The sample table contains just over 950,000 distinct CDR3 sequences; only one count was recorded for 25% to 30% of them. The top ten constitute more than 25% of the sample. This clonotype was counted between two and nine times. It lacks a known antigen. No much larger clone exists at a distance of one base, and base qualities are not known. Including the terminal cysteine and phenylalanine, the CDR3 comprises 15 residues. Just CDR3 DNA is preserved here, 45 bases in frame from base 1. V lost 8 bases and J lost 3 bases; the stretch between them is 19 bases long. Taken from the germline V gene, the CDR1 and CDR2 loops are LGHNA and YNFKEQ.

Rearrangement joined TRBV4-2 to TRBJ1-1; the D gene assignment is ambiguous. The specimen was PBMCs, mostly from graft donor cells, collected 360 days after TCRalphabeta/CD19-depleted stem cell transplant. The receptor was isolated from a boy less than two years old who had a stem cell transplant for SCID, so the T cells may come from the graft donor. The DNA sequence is TGTGCCAGCCGCTCAACCGGCAGAATTCACACTGAAGCTTTCTTT. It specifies CASRSTGRIHTEAFF.